These T cell receptor beta chains were read from a single sample in a study of blood T cell repertoires in COVID-19. Sequencing used immunoSEQ multiplex PCR; TCRdb keeps in-frame clones, though not all of them. The top ten hold approximately 1.5% of the sample, which has about 410,000 clones, 86% seen once. The material sequenced was peripheral blood. The receptors here all came from a woman in her 30s with active or convalescent COVID-19. Each CDR3 is given with its conserved first and last residue.

v_gene: TRBV6-4
j_gene: TRBJ2-1
CDR3aa: CASSILAGGYNEQFF

v_gene: TRBV3-1/TRBV3-2
j_gene: TRBJ2-5
CDR3aa: CASSSLWAGAQETQYF

v_gene: TRBV5-1
j_gene: TRBJ1-1
CDR3aa: CASSPGQVTMNTEAFF

v_gene: TRBV6-5
j_gene: TRBJ1-6
CDR3aa: CASSYTDLSGPLHF

v_gene: TRBV19
j_gene: TRBJ1-5
CDR3aa: CASSLQGGGGNQPQHF

v_gene: TRBV19
j_gene: TRBJ1-6
CDR3aa: CASSIDSATGSNSPLHF

v_gene: TRBV18
j_gene: TRBJ2-1
CDR3aa: CASSVDSGTSGDNDNEQFF

v_gene: TRBV5-1
j_gene: TRBJ2-1
CDR3aa: CASSLFSVLAYNEQFF

v_gene: TRBV6-5
j_gene: TRBJ1-1
CDR3aa: CASRMGQGPTEAFF

v_gene: TRBV19
j_gene: TRBJ1-1
CDR3aa: CASSIPKAAGGWSTEAFF

v_gene: TRBV27
j_gene: TRBJ2-2
CDR3aa: CASSLGGVTGELFF

v_gene: TRBV27
j_gene: TRBJ2-7
CDR3aa: CASSLSPGERREQYF

v_gene: TRBV4-1
j_gene: TRBJ2-1
CDR3aa: CASSQFTWGPNNEQFF

v_gene: TRBV7-9
j_gene: TRBJ1-3
CDR3aa: CASSLAGGDGNTIYF

v_gene: TRBV4-1
j_gene: TRBJ2-7
CDR3aa: CASSQPGLADSSYEQYF

v_gene: TRBV18
j_gene: TRBJ1-2
CDR3aa: CASSTGVANYGYTF

v_gene: TRBV20-1
j_gene: TRBJ1-2
CDR3aa: CSASDSGGGYGYTF

v_gene: TRBV12-5
j_gene: TRBJ1-2
CDR3aa: CASGRGQGGYTF

v_gene: TRBV7-9
j_gene: TRBJ2-3
CDR3aa: CASSPGLAGRTDTQYF

v_gene: TRBV3-1/TRBV3-2
j_gene: TRBJ1-2
CDR3aa: CASSAGQPYGYTF

v_gene: TRBV6-1
j_gene: TRBJ2-1
CDR3aa: CASSEWAPNEQFF

v_gene: TRBV11-3
j_gene: TRBJ2-1
CDR3aa: CASSLDGVGDSTEQFF

v_gene: TRBV19
j_gene: TRBJ1-4
CDR3aa: CASSIGTGPSRNEKLFF

v_gene: TRBV2
j_gene: TRBJ1-5
CDR3aa: CASSEALNQPQHF

v_gene: TRBV27
j_gene: TRBJ1-1
CDR3aa: CASSFGTGASGTEAFF

v_gene: TRBV5-1
j_gene: TRBJ1-2
CDR3aa: CASSIRGSEGYTF

v_gene: TRBV4-2
j_gene: TRBJ1-1
CDR3aa: CASSQDRHRAVNTEAFF

v_gene: TRBV9
j_gene: TRBJ2-7
CDR3aa: CASSEAGGPLYEQYF

v_gene: TRBV4-1
j_gene: TRBJ1-1
CDR3aa: CASSQGHPNTEAFF

v_gene: TRBV30
j_gene: TRBJ1-2
CDR3aa: CAWSVRTGPFYGYTF

v_gene: TRBV6-5
j_gene: TRBJ2-1
CDR3aa: CASSYSGGYEQFF

v_gene: TRBV6-5
j_gene: TRBJ1-2
CDR3aa: CASTRTGWYGYTF

v_gene: TRBV4-1
j_gene: TRBJ1-5
CDR3aa: CASSPGQQSNQPQHF

v_gene: TRBV5-8
j_gene: TRBJ2-5
CDR3aa: CASSLDYTRETQYF

v_gene: TRBV18
j_gene: TRBJ1-4
CDR3aa: CASSPTLTGGKATNEKLFF

v_gene: TRBV6-2/TRBV6-3
j_gene: TRBJ1-1
CDR3aa: CASSYVQGWNTEAFF

v_gene: TRBV4-1
j_gene: TRBJ1-1
CDR3aa: CASSQGAGWVTEAFF

v_gene: TRBV6-5
j_gene: TRBJ1-4
CDR3aa: CASKRDRGNEKLFF

v_gene: TRBV11-2
j_gene: TRBJ2-1
CDR3aa: CASSSRRPGLDYNEQFF

v_gene: TRBV12-3/TRBV12-4
j_gene: TRBJ1-2
CDR3aa: CASSPGTGGANTF

v_gene: TRBV6-1
j_gene: TRBJ1-5
CDR3aa: CASSKGQDHQPQHF

v_gene: TRBV18
j_gene: TRBJ1-5
CDR3aa: CASSLDRNQPQHF

v_gene: TRBV7-9
j_gene: TRBJ1-2
CDR3aa: CASSPKPDRGLLGF

v_gene: TRBV18
j_gene: TRBJ2-7
CDR3aa: CASSPAGGPYEQYF

v_gene: TRBV6-1
j_gene: TRBJ1-4
CDR3aa: CASSEAKDSEKLFF

v_gene: TRBV18
j_gene: TRBJ1-1
CDR3aa: CASSPPGGAGYNTEAFF

v_gene: TRBV3-1/TRBV3-2
j_gene: TRBJ1-4
CDR3aa: CASSPTYGQGAGEKLFF